This is a list of T cell receptor beta chains from one sample in a study of T-cell memory formation after mild COVID-19. A single record per CDR3 protein comes from TCRdb applying MiXCR to the 5' RACE reads. The data show hundreds of thousands of distinct CDR3 sequences, with approximately 25% seen just once and roughly an eighth held by the top ten. Sample: PBMCs or a T cell subset sorted from them (not recorded which). Source of these receptors: an adult woman who had mild COVID-19 (a few samples of this study predate the infection). Cell type and time point are not known. Both conserved end residues are part of each CDR3. The D gene is left open where the match is weak. Clone sizes are given selectively: once, few, many, or a class where the clone is expanded.

>TRBJ2-5|TRBV2|.|many
CASRQQETQYF
TGTGCCAGCAGACAGCAAGAGACCCAGTACTTC
>TRBJ2-1|TRBV2|TRBD1|.
CASSDGAGGQFF
TGTGCCAGCAGTGATGGGGCAGGGGGACAGTTCTTC
>TRBJ2-2|TRBV4-1|TRBD1|.
CASSQGQGIGELFF
TGCGCCAGCAGCCAGGGACAGGGAATCGGGGAGCTGTTTTTT
>TRBJ2-5|TRBV12-3/TRBV12-4|TRBD2|.
CASSSLAGGAETQYF
TGTGCCAGCAGTTCCTTGGCGGGGGGTGCGGAGACCCAGTACTTC
>TRBJ1-2|TRBV24-1|.|once
CATSDRTKFYGYTF
TGTGCCACCAGTGACCGGACTAAGTTCTATGGCTACACCTTC
>TRBJ2-4|TRBV7-9|TRBD1|.
CASTTPGQGAKNIQYF
TGTGCCAGCACCACTCCGGGACAGGGGGCCAAAAACATTCAGTACTTC
>TRBJ1-1|TRBV6-5|TRBD1|few
CASSRPGQRIYEAFF
TGTGCCAGCAGCCGACCGGGACAGAGGATATATGAAGCTTTCTTT
>TRBJ2-1|TRBV29-1|.|.
CSVARGGNEQFF
TGCAGCGTTGCCCGTGGGGGGAATGAGCAGTTCTTC
>TRBJ1-1|TRBV5-1|.|.
CASSFRTHTEAFF
TGCGCCAGCAGCTTTCGGACTCACACTGAAGCTTTCTTT
>TRBJ2-1|TRBV4-1|.|.
CASSQEERQFF
TGCGCCAGCAGCCAAGAAGAACGGCAGTTCTTC
>TRBJ2-3|TRBV10-3|.|few
CAISEPTPEQAQYF
TGTGCCATCAGTGAGCCGACGCCCGAACAAGCGCAGTATTTT
>TRBJ2-7|TRBV7-9|TRBD1|.
CASSLQGGPQYEQYF
TGTGCCAGCAGCTTACAAGGGGGCCCCCAGTACGAGCAGTACTTC
>TRBJ2-3|TRBV9|.|.
CASSVERDTQYF
TGTGCCAGCAGCGTGGAACGAGATACGCAGTATTTT
>TRBJ2-7|TRBV15|.|.
CATSREATDSYEQYF
TGTGCCACCAGCAGAGAGGCGACAGACTCCTACGAGCAGTACTTC
>TRBJ1-1|TRBV20-1|TRBD1|.
CSARETGTGGTEAFF
TGCAGTGCTAGAGAGACCGGGACAGGGGGCACTGAAGCTTTCTTT
>TRBJ2-3|TRBV7-8|TRBD2|.
CASSLRAGASDTQYF
TGTGCCAGCAGCTTAAGAGCGGGGGCCTCAGATACGCAGTATTTT
>TRBJ2-5|TRBV5-1|.|many
CASSLDHETQYF
TGCGCCAGCAGCTTGGATCATGAGACCCAGTACTTC
>TRBJ2-7|TRBV12-3/TRBV12-4|TRBD2|few
CASSFLGSGVYEQYF
TGTGCCAGCAGTTTCTTGGGAAGCGGGGTCTACGAGCAGTACTTC
>TRBJ2-5|TRBV11-1|.|.
CASSSRREETQYF
TGTGCCAGCAGCTCGAGGAGGGAAGAGACCCAGTACTTC
>TRBJ2-1|TRBV10-3|.|.
CAISGAGPINNEQFF
TGTGCCATCAGCGGTGCCGGGCCTATTAACAATGAGCAGTTCTTC
>TRBJ2-3|TRBV10-3|TRBD1|.
CAIRPGGTGGRDTQYF
TGTGCCATCCGTCCGGGCGGGACAGGGGGGAGAGATACGCAGTATTTT
>TRBJ1-5|TRBV12-3/TRBV12-4|.|.
CASSYLGGNQPQHF
TGTGCCAGCAGTTATTTGGGAGGAAATCAGCCCCAGCATTTT
>TRBJ2-7|TRBV12-3/TRBV12-4|TRBD2|.
CASSKGLAGSGYEQYF
TGTGCCAGCAGCAAGGGACTAGCGGGCTCCGGGTACGAGCAGTACTTC
>TRBJ2-5|TRBV7-3|TRBD2|.
CASSLSSGRAGETQYF
TGTGCCAGCAGCCTGTCTAGCGGGAGGGCCGGGGAGACCCAGTACTTC
>TRBJ2-7|TRBV7-9|.|many
CASSLTGSSYEQYF
TGTGCCAGCAGCTTAACCGGTAGCTCCTACGAGCAGTACTTC
>TRBJ1-1|TRBV12-3/TRBV12-4|.|few
CASNSLGWTEAFF
TGTGCCAGTAACAGCCTGGGTTGGACTGAAGCTTTCTTT
>TRBJ2-1|TRBV12-3/TRBV12-4|TRBD2|many
CASSLYSGRGNEQFF
TGTGCCAGCAGTTTATATAGCGGGAGGGGGAATGAGCAGTTCTTC
>TRBJ2-2|TRBV29-1|TRBD1|.
CSVEARTGGSGELFF
TGCAGCGTTGAGGCTCGGACAGGGGGCTCCGGGGAGCTGTTTTTT
>TRBJ2-7|TRBV18|.|.
CASSPGGTAVYEQYF
TGTGCCAGCTCACCAGGGGGGACTGCAGTCTACGAGCAGTACTTC
>TRBJ2-2|TRBV9|.|few
CASSPRLGGELFF
TGTGCCAGCAGCCCCAGGCTAGGGGGGGAGCTGTTTTTT
>TRBJ2-7|TRBV5-1|.|.
CASSFIGTYYEQYF
TGCGCCAGCAGCTTTATCGGGACCTACTACGAGCAGTACTTC
>TRBJ2-3|TRBV12-3/TRBV12-4|TRBD2|many
CASSELAGVDTQYF
TGTGCCAGCAGCGAACTAGCGGGGGTAGATACGCAGTATTTT
>TRBJ2-7|TRBV6-6|.|many
CASSRDYSYEQYF
TGTGCCAGCAGTCGTGACTATTCCTACGAGCAGTACTTC
>TRBJ2-1|TRBV5-1|.|.
CASSLATSSYNEQFF
TGCGCCAGCAGCTTGGCCACGAGCTCCTACAATGAGCAGTTCTTC
>TRBJ1-1|TRBV12-3/TRBV12-4|TRBD1|.
CASRGQGQGTFF
TGTGCCAGCAGAGGCCAGGGACAGGGAACTTTCTTT
>TRBJ2-5|TRBV6-1|.|.
CASSVGHVQETQYF
TGTGCCAGCAGTGTGGGACACGTCCAAGAGACCCAGTACTTC